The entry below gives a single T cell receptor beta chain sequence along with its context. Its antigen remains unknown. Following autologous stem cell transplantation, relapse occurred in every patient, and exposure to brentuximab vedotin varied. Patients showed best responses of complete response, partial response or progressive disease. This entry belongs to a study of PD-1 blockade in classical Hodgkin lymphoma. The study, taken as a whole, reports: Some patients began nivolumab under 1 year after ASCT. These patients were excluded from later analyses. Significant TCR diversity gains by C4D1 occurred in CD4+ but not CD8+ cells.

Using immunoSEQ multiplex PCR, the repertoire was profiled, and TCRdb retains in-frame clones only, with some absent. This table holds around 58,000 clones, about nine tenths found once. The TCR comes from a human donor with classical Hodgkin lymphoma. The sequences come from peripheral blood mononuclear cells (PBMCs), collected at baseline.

CDR3 amino acids: CASSPGQRPYEQYF. The CDR3 DNA follows: TGTGCCAGCAGCCCGGGACAGCGACCCTACGAGCAGTACTTC. The rearrangement uses TRBV7-9 and TRBJ2-7; TRBD1 matches 7 bases. Germline CDR1 is SEHNR and CDR2 is FQNEAQ (reference sequence). The CDR3 covers 14 residues. Unmatched junction bases numbered 6, after V lost 5 bases and J lost 2 bases.